Detailed here is one T cell receptor (beta chain). Since it is a stray read in a library aimed at alpha chains, this beta chain has a size that is not meaningful. This record belongs to a study of spatial heterogeneity in lung cancer. The V and J ends lost 4 bases and 5 bases respectively, with 14 bases between them. This CDR3 has 14 residues. CDR1 is MDHEN and CDR2 is SYDVKM in the germline V gene. TCRdb fed the 5' RACE reads into MiXCR, producing one record per CDR3 protein. The table includes 1,400 or so distinct CDR3 sequences, approximately 55% detected once. As to time point: blood at routine non-recurrence follow-up after resection.

The chain employs TRBV28 and TRBJ2-5; D unresolved. The sample consisted of PBMCs, taken at follow-up. The origin of this receptor is a female donor with early-stage non-small cell lung cancer. The CDR3 nucleotides are TGTGCCAGCAGTTACAACGTGGCCAGGGAGACCCAGTACTTC. This codes for CASSYNVARETQYF. Drawing the rest from reference TRBV28 and TRBJ2-5, the complete variable domain is DVKVTQSSRYLVKRTGEKVFLECVQDMDHENMFWYRQDPGLGLRLIYFSYDVKMKEKGDIPEGYSVSREKKERFSLILESASTNQTSMYLCASSYNVARETQYFGPGTRLLVL.